What follows is one T cell receptor (beta chain) and its context. What it binds is unknown. This sample was included in a study of shared clonotypes between healthy human individuals. In the study overall: The donor group consisted of a couple of women and a few men, aged 18 to 49. Regarding the study as a whole: Compared with memory subsets, naive subsets generally had larger estimated richness.

The sorted-subset replicate PCRs were given 200 ng DNA, which is 27,000 or so T cell genomes. Measured with immunoSEQ multiplex PCR; TCRdb has only the in-frame clones, and not every one. The sample shows more than 2,000,000 clones, approximately 93% of them seen only once. Sequences were obtained from naive CD4+ T cells from PBMCs. Subset given: CD45RA+ positively selected. This sequence originates from a man aged 18 to 29 in good health. Some clones in this sample may be carry-over from other donors' samples.

CDR3 loop: CAWSADRGQYF. The CDR3 DNA is TGTGCCTGGAGTGCGGACAGGGGGCAGTACTTC. The chain links TRBV30 to TRBJ2-7; the match to TRBD1 covers 9 bases. V was pared by 1 base and J by 9 bases, with 1 base of the junction left unmatched. Germline CDR1 GTSNPN, CDR2 SVGIG (reference sequence). The CDR3 totals 11 residues.